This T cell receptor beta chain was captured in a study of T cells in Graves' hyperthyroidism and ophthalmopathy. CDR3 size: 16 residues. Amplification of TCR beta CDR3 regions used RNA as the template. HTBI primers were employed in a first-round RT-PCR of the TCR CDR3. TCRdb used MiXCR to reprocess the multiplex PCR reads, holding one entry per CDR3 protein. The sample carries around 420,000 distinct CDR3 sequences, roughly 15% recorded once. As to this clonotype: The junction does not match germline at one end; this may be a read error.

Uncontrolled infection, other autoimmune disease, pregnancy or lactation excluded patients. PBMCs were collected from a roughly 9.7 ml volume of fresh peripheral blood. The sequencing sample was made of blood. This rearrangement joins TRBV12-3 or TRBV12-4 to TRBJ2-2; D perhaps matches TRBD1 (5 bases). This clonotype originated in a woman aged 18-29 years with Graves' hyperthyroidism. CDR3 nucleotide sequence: TGTGCCAGCAGTTTAAGACAGACTGCGAACGCCGGGGAGCTGTTTTTT. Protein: CASSLRQTANAGELFF.